Listed here are 15 T cell receptor beta chains from one sample, sequenced in a study of cytomegalovirus exposure and HLA in healthy donors. A multiplex PCR was run with 60 Vbeta primers and 13 Jbeta primers. Using immunoSEQ multiplex PCR, the repertoire was profiled, and TCRdb retains in-frame clones only, with some absent. The repertoire holds some 270,000 clones, about nine tenths seen once, with about 1.7% in the top ten. The sequenced sample consisted of PBMCs. The receptors here all came from a girl aged 2 to 9 in good health and CMV-seronegative.

The chain links TRBV11-2 to TRBJ2-7, with 10 bases lining up with TRBD1. CDR3 length: 14 amino acids. In germline, CDR1 is SGHAT, CDR2 FQNNGV. The V segment lost 5 bases and the J segment 3 bases; nucleotides outside the gene matches: 4. Here the CDR3 reads CASSPGQGSYEQYF. As DNA, the CDR3 is TGTGCCAGCAGCCCGGGACAGGGGAGCTACGAGCAGTACTTC.

The CDR3 region is CASSTTGSSYEQYF. The CDR3 coding sequence is TGTGCCAGCTCAACCACAGGCAGCTCCTACGAGCAGTACTTC. J is TRBJ2-7 and V is TRBV18; possibly TRBD1 for D (5 bases). The V and J ends lost 5 bases and 0 bases respectively, with 11 bases between them. The germline V gene has CDR1 KGHSH and CDR2 LQKENI. The CDR3 spans 14 residues.

In its sample, this clone was seen once. The genes are TRBV27 and TRBJ1-1; 7 positions match TRBD1. The CDR3 contains 13 residues. The V and J ends lost 6 bases and 3 bases, in that order; junction bases with no gene match: 4. Per germline, CDR1 MNHEY and CDR2 SMNVEV (reference sequence). The CDR3 region has the DNA TGTGCCAGCAGATTCGACAGGGACACTGAAGCTTTCTTT. Protein: CASRFDRDTEAFF.

The chain couples TRBV5-1 to TRBJ2-7, with D uncertain. Germline CDR1 and CDR2: SGHRS and YFSETQ. There are 14 residues in the CDR3. Deletions cut 0 bases from V and 1 base from J, with 8 bases between. The CDR3 protein is CASSLGEPSYEQYF. The CDR3 bases are TGCGCCAGCAGCTTGGGAGAGCCTTCCTACGAGCAGTACTTC.

The rearrangement joins TRBV6-6 to TRBJ2-3; the match to TRBD2 covers 9 bases. The CDR3 is 16 residues long. With V trimmed by 7 bases and J by 4 bases, 12 bases remained unmatched. Germline CDR1 and CDR2: MNHNY and SVGAGI (reference sequence). The CDR3 sequence: CASIKNGLAGSDTQYF. DNA for the CDR3: TGTGCCAGCATCAAAAACGGGCTAGCGGGGTCAGATACGCAGTATTTT.

V gene TRBV27 combines with J gene TRBJ2-5; TRBD2 matches 12 bases. The germline CDR1 and CDR2 sequences are MNHEY and SMNVEV (reference sequence). With V trimmed by 5 bases and J by 11 bases, 6 bases remained unmatched. The CDR3 has 13 amino acids. The CDR3 DNA reads as TGTGCCAGCAGTGTGACTAGCGGGAGCCAGCAGTACTTC. Translated, it gives CASSVTSGSQQYF.

This clone was detected only a few times. The chain links TRBV6-1 to TRBJ2-5; no clear D gene. Germline-derived CDR1 and CDR2 are MNHNS and SASEGT. With 8 bases removed from V and 1 base from J, the gap between germline ends came to 5 bases. There are 11 residues in the CDR3. CDR3 region: CASSSQETQYF. In DNA, the CDR3 is TGTGCCAGCTCGTCCCAAGAGACCCAGTACTTC.

This chain links TRBV6-6 with TRBJ1-1, with D perhaps TRBD1 (5 bases). Trimming took 5 bases from V and 0 from J, leaving 10 bases between them. The CDR3 is 14 amino acids. Germline V gene sequence: CDR1 MNHNY, CDR2 SVGAGI (reference sequence). The CDR3 spells CASSTGHLNTEAFF. DNA of the CDR3: TGTGCCAGCAGTACCGGACACTTGAACACTGAAGCTTTCTTT.

This sequence joins TRBV27 and TRBJ1-1; perhaps TRBD1 as D (6 bases). The germline CDR1 and CDR2 sequences are MNHEY and SMNVEV (reference sequence). The germline V and J ends were trimmed by 3 bases and 5 bases, with 13 bases remaining between them. The CDR3 runs 14 residues. The CDR3 DNA sequence: TGTGCCAGCAGTTTTCAGGGGATTGGGACTGAAGCTTTCTTT. Translated, it gives CASSFQGIGTEAFF.

The rearrangement joins TRBV6-1 to TRBJ2-5, with 10 nucleotides matching TRBD2. V shed 4 bases and J 4 bases; nucleotides not matched to a gene: 12. In germline, CDR1 is MNHNS, CDR2 SASEGT. This CDR3 spans 17 amino acids. The CDR3 is CASSGGMVASGRETQYF. In nucleotides, the CDR3 is TGTGCCAGCAGTGGGGGGATGGTCGCTAGCGGGAGAGAGACCCAGTACTTC.

The rearrangement uses TRBV11-3 and TRBJ2-1; 9 bases agree with TRBD1. The CDR3 totals 17 residues. With 0 bases clipped from V and 4 bases from J, the junction kept 7 bases outside the gene matches. Germline V CDR1 and CDR2: SGHNT, YENEEA. CDR3 in amino acids: CASSLDQRQGGYNEQFF. The CDR3, as DNA: TGTGCCAGCAGCTTAGATCAGAGACAGGGGGGATACAATGAGCAGTTCTTC.

This chain connects TRBV29-1 to TRBJ1-5; the match to TRBD1 covers 7 bases. The V and J ends lost 5 bases and 8 bases, in that order; junction bases with no gene match: 6. There are 12 residues in the CDR3. The V gene's germline CDR1 is SQVTM and CDR2 ANQGSEA. The CDR3 nucleotides read TGCAGCGTTCAGGACACAGGGGAGCCCCAGCATTTT. Its protein product is CSVQDTGEPQHF.

The CDR3 DNA follows: TGTGCCAGCAGTTACGGAGGGAATGAGCAGTTCTTC. Translated, it gives CASSYGGNEQFF. The chain uses TRBV6-5 and TRBJ2-1, with D maybe TRBD2 (6 bases). Germline assignment: CDR1 MNHEY and CDR2 SVGAGI. V was clipped by 2 bases and J by 7 bases, with 6 bases between them. This CDR3 comprises 12 residues.

The V call is TRBV5-4, the J call TRBJ2-5, with D tentatively TRBD1 (6 bases). This CDR3 is 16 amino acids long. Between the trimmed V and J ends, which lost 4 bases and 1 base, there was a span of 17 bases. The germline gives CDR1 SGHNT, CDR2 YYREEE (reference sequence). The CDR3 spells CASSTGTPRGQETQYF. The CDR3 bases are TGTGCCAGCAGCACGGGGACACCTAGGGGCCAAGAGACCCAGTACTTC.

The V gene is TRBV6-1, the J gene TRBJ1-6; no reliable D call. CDR1 is MNHNS, CDR2 SASEGT, per germline. The CDR3 is 15 amino acids. With 10 bases removed from V and 0 bases from J, the gap between germline ends came to 13 bases. In nucleotides, the CDR3 is TGTGCCATCACCAGGTCGAGCTCCTATAATTCACCCCTCCACTTT. Its protein is CAITRSSSYNSPLHF.